This record concerns one T cell receptor beta chain sequence. Its target is unknown. This sample is drawn from a study of T cell responses to AZD1222 COVID-19 vaccine. The CDR3 contains 14 residues. Germline loops: CDR1 SGHDT, CDR2 YYEEEE. The V and J ends lost 1 base and 2 bases respectively, with 10 bases between them. Using immunoSEQ multiplex PCR, the repertoire was profiled, and TCRdb retains in-frame clones only, with some absent. The table includes some 150,000 clones, about nine tenths detected once. General study results and limits: Nearly half of the spike-specific TCRs reportedly recognize variant regions that carry no mutations. Possibly, clonal diversity was underestimated; donors were largely white British and included more females. Seropositive at baseline were only five or six AZD1222 recipients. All repertoire sampling was performed exclusively after the peak T cell response.

The J gene is TRBJ2-7, the V gene TRBV5-6; D is ambiguous. The receptor comes from an adult in good health. The material was peripheral blood, obtained on day 0 of MenACWY control vaccination. The CDR3 sequence: CASSLFHGTYEQYF. DNA for the CDR3: TGTGCCAGCAGCTTGTTTCACGGTACCTACGAGCAGTACTTC.